The 21 T cell receptor beta chains below were found in one sample sequenced in a study of CD8 T cells in ankylosing spondylitis. General study findings and limits: Seemingly distinctive of ankylosing spondylitis blood was a TCR beta motif formed by eight highly homologous variants.

Their antigens are not known. TCRdb independently ran MiXCR on the 5' RACE reads; one entry per CDR3 protein. The sample shows under 950,000 distinct CDR3 sequences, roughly 19% of them seen only once. Sequenced sample: blood, either unsorted or a sorted T cell fraction (not recorded which). The receptors were gathered from a male donor with ankylosing spondylitis.

This clonotype was recorded a few times. The chain recombines TRBV6-5 with TRBJ2-7, with TRBD2 identical over 13 bases. V was clipped by 6 bases and J by 5 bases; unmatched bases: 16. The CDR3 loop spans 18 amino acids. Germline lookup yields CDR1 MNHEY and CDR2 SVGAGI. CDR3 nucleotide sequence: TGTGCCAGCAGCCTACTCCGGACTAGCGGGGGTAGGTATGACGAGCAGTACTTC. Translated: CASSLLRTSGGRYDEQYF.

The chain joins TRBV5-6 to TRBJ2-1; perhaps TRBD2 as D (5 bases). Trimming left V 2 bases short and J 5 bases short, with 11 bases between. Germline-derived CDR1 and CDR2 are SGHDT and YYEEEE. The CDR3 has 14 amino acids. CDR3 DNA sequence: TGTGCCAGCAGCTTAGGACTGATCAACAATGAGCAGTTCTTC. Residues: CASSLGLINNEQFF.

This clonotype was counted only a few times. The chain combines TRBV28 with TRBJ2-7; TRBD2 matches 12 bases. The junction had 7 bases not matched to a gene; V was cut back by 5 bases and J by 5 bases. The CDR3 loop spans 15 amino acids. CDR1 is MDHEN, CDR2 SYDVKM, per germline. The CDR3 DNA sequence: TGTGCCAGCAGTCCCCGACTAGCGGGAGAAGACGAGCAGTACTTC. Translated, it gives CASSPRLAGEDEQYF.

The chain recombines TRBV19 with TRBJ2-4; no definite D call. Germline values: CDR1 LNHDA, CDR2 SQIVND (reference sequence). The ends were cut back, 3 bases at V and 7 bases at J, with 4 bases in the middle. The CDR3 spans 11 residues. CDR3 sequence (DNA): TGTGCCAGTAGTATGGCGAACATTCAGTACTTC. Translation: CASSMANIQYF.

This clonotype was detected once. The rearrangement joins TRBV20-1 to TRBJ2-1; D might be TRBD2 (6 bases). Germline CDR1 and CDR2: DFQATT and SNEGSKA (reference sequence). V lost 5 bases to trimming and J lost 5 bases, with 7 bases between them. The CDR3 totals 11 residues. The DNA of the CDR3 is TGCAGTGCTGTAGCGGACAATGAGCAGTTCTTC. Amino acids: CSAVADNEQFF.

This clonotype was observed a single time. The rearrangement links TRBV20-1 to TRBJ2-5, with a weak D call TRBD1 (6 bases). From germline, CDR1 is DFQATT and CDR2 SNEGSKA (reference sequence). The ends were cut back, 0 bases at V and 5 bases at J, with 13 bases in the middle. The CDR3 runs to 14 residues. CDR3 residues: CSARDYRATETQYF. CDR3 nucleotide sequence: TGCAGTGCTAGAGATTACAGGGCGACGGAGACCCAGTACTTC.

This chain links TRBV4-1 with TRBJ2-3; 10 bases agree with TRBD1. CDR1 is MGHRA and CDR2 is YSYEKL in the germline V gene. The trim removed 0 bases at V and 4 bases at J, leaving 7 bases unmatched. There are 17 residues in the CDR3. Here the CDR3 reads CASSQDLETGGPDTQYF. Written as DNA, the CDR3 is TGCGCCAGCAGCCAAGACCTGGAGACAGGGGGCCCAGATACGCAGTATTTT.

The CDR3 region is CASSVASGLPYNEQFF. CDR3 nucleotides: TGTGCCAGCAGCGTAGCTTCGGGACTACCTTACAATGAGCAGTTCTTC. The rearrangement joins TRBV9 to TRBJ2-1, with 7 bases identical to TRBD2. The CDR3 sequence is 16 residues long. Germline V lookup: CDR1 SGDLS, CDR2 YYNGEE. After removal of 0 bases from V and 4 bases from J, the junction contained 7 bases not matched to a gene.

This clonotype has just a few counts. This rearrangement joins TRBV12-3 or TRBV12-4 to TRBJ2-1; 15 bases align to TRBD2. The junction had 11 bases not matched to a gene; V was cut back by 5 bases and J by 9 bases. This CDR3 spans 17 amino acids. This CDR3 reads CASSPRTSGRAPSEQFF. The CDR3 DNA reads TGTGCCAGCAGTCCGAGGACTAGCGGGAGGGCCCCTTCTGAGCAGTTCTTC.

This clonotype occurred a few times. The chain joins TRBV5-1 to TRBJ2-5; D is unresolved. V was pared by 5 bases and J by 5 bases, with 13 bases between. The CDR3 length is 13 residues. CDR1 and CDR2 from the germline V gene are SGHRS and YFSETQ. This CDR3 is CASRVDPGETQYF. The DNA for the CDR3 is TGCGCCAGCAGGGTTGACCCCGGCGAGACCCAGTACTTC.

The J gene is TRBJ2-7, the V gene TRBV20-1; D remains unclear. V was shortened by 5 bases and J by 2 bases, with 16 bases between the two germline ends. Per germline, CDR1 DFQATT and CDR2 SNEGSKA (reference sequence). There are 14 residues in the CDR3. The CDR3 loop is CSAGRTRPPYEQYF. The CDR3 bases are TGCAGTGCTGGCCGGACCCGCCCTCCCTACGAGCAGTACTTC.

Only a few counts were recorded for this clonotype. The chain carries TRBV7-4 and TRBJ1-6; D gene unclear. From germline, CDR1 is SGHVT and CDR2 SQSDAQ. The CDR3 has 17 residues. Trimming stripped 2 bases from V and 0 bases from J, with 11 bases between. CDR3 nucleotides: TGTGCCAGCAGCTTATCCAGTCAGAGCTCCTATAATTCACCCCTCCACTTT. Its protein product is CASSLSSQSSYNSPLHF.

This clonotype came up a few times. V and J are TRBV5-1 and TRBJ2-3, with a possible D match to TRBD2 (6 bases). The CDR3 runs 15 residues. Looked up from germline, CDR1 is SGHRS and CDR2 is YFSETQ. Trimming took off 2 bases at V and 1 base at J, with 11 bases between the two ends. The DNA of the CDR3 is TGCGCCAGCAGCTTTATAGGGACTGGCACAGATACGCAGTATTTT. This sequence encodes CASSFIGTGTDTQYF.

This clonotype came up a few times. This rearrangement joins TRBV20-1 to TRBJ1-5; the D gene is possibly TRBD1 (6 bases). The CDR3 is made up of 16 amino acids. Between the trimmed V and J ends, which lost 1 base and 0 bases, there was a span of 13 bases. Germline CDR1 and CDR2: DFQATT and SNEGSKA (reference sequence). The CDR3, as DNA: TGCAGTGCTAGAGTAGGACAGACCTATAGCAATCAGCCCCAGCATTTT. It yields the protein CSARVGQTYSNQPQHF.

The CDR3, as DNA: TGCAGTGCTAGGGGCTCTAAGGGACTAGAGCAGTTCTTC. The encoded protein is CSARGSKGLEQFF. The V and J genes are TRBV20-1 and TRBJ2-1; 7 positions agree with TRBD2. Germline values: CDR1 DFQATT, CDR2 SNEGSKA (reference sequence). The CDR3 totals 13 residues. J lost 10 bases, V lost 3 bases, and 9 bases had no gene match.

This rearrangement joins TRBV5-8 to TRBJ1-1; D might be TRBD1 (6 bases). With 4 bases removed from V and 0 bases from J, the gap between germline ends came to 13 bases. This CDR3 is 15 amino acids long. Germline lookup yields CDR1 SGHTS and CDR2 YDEGEE. CDR3 sequence: CASSLSGDLNTEAFF. CDR3 in DNA: TGTGCCAGCAGCCTATCAGGGGACCTGAACACTGAAGCTTTCTTT.

There are many counts of this clonotype. The chain carries TRBV2 and TRBJ2-1, with 7 positions matching TRBD2. The CDR3 length is 12 residues. With 4 bases clipped from V and 10 bases from J, the junction kept 4 bases outside the gene matches. Germline loops: CDR1 SNHLY, CDR2 FYNNEI. The CDR3, as DNA: TGTGCCAGCAGTGGAGGGCGGGGGGAGCAGTTCTTC. Amino acids: CASSGGRGEQFF. Full variable domain (missing parts from reference TRBV2 and TRBJ2-1): EPEVTQTPSHQVTQMGQEVILRCVPISNHLYFYWYRQILGQKVEFLVSFYNNEISEKSEIFDDQFSVERPDGSNFTLKIRSTKLEDSAMYFCASSGGRGEQFFGPGTRLTVL.

This clonotype was recorded a few times. The CDR3 DNA reads as TGTGCCAGCAGCCTCTACACCTATGAGGGCGCGAGTGAAAAACTGTTTTTT. Its translation is CASSLYTYEGASEKLFF. V usage is TRBV3-1 and J usage is TRBJ1-4; D unresolved. The CDR3 is 17 amino acids. The germline gives CDR1 LGHDT, CDR2 YNNKEL (reference sequence). Between the trimmed V and J ends, which lost 4 bases and 7 bases, there was a span of 22 bases.

In its sample, this clonotype was seen a few times. In DNA form, the CDR3 reads TGCGCCAGCAGCCGGACAGGGTTGGGTGAAAAACTGTTTTTT. The encoded protein is CASSRTGLGEKLFF. The chain links TRBV4-1 to TRBJ1-4, with 8 nucleotides matching TRBD1. V lost 4 bases to trimming and J lost 7 bases; unmatched junction nucleotides: 5. There are 14 residues in the CDR3. Germline CDR1 reads MGHRA; CDR2 reads YSYEKL.

This chain uses TRBV20-1 with TRBJ2-7; D perhaps matches TRBD1 (6 bases). Germline V gene sequence: CDR1 DFQATT, CDR2 SNEGSKA (reference sequence). The CDR3 extends over 14 amino acids. V was pared by 4 bases and J by 5 bases, with 18 bases between. CDR3 sequence reads: CSATWVQGMNEQYF. CDR3 DNA: TGCAGTGCTACGTGGGTCCAGGGGATGAACGAGCAGTACTTC.

The CDR3 nucleotides are TGCAGTGCCGCCTATCAGGATTCAGGAGCAGGGGGCTACACCTTC. Protein: CSAAYQDSGAGGYTF. The rearrangement joins TRBV20-1 to TRBJ1-2; weak D call: TRBD1 (5 bases). The germline V gene has CDR1 DFQATT and CDR2 SNEGSKA (reference sequence). Trimming took 6 bases from V and 8 from J, leaving 25 bases between them. The CDR3 length is 15 residues.